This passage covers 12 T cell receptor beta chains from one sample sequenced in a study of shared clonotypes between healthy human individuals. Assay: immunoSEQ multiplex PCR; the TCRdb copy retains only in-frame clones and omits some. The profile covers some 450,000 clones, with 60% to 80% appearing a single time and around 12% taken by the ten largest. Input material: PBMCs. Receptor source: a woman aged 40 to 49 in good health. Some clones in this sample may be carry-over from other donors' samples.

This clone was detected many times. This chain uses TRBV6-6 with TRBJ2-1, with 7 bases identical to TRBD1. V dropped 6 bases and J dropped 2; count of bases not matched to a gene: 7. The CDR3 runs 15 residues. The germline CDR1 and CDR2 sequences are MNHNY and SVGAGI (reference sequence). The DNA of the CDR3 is TGTGCCAGCAGCCCTCAAGGGGGCCCCTACAATGAGCAGTTCTTC. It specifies CASSPQGGPYNEQFF.

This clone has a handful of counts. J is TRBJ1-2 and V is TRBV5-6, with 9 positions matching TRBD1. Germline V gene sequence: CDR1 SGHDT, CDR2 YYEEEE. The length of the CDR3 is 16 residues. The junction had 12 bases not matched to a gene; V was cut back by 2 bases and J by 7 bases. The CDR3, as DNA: TGTGCCAGCAGCTTACTCAGGACAGGGGTTGTTGGTGGCTACACCTTC. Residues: CASSLLRTGVVGGYTF. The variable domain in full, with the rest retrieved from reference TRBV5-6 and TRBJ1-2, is DAGVTQSPTHLIKTRGQQVTLRCSPKSGHDTVSWYQQALGQGPQFIFQYYEEEERQRGNFPDRFSGHQFPNYSSELNVNALLLGDSALYLCASSLLRTGVVGGYTFGSGTRLTVV.

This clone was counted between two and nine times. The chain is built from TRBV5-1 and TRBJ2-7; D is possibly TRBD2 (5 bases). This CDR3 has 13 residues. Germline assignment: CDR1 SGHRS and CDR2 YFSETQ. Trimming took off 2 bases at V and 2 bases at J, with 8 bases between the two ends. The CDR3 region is CASSFDGTYEQYF. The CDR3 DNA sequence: TGCGCCAGCAGCTTTGACGGGACCTACGAGCAGTACTTC.

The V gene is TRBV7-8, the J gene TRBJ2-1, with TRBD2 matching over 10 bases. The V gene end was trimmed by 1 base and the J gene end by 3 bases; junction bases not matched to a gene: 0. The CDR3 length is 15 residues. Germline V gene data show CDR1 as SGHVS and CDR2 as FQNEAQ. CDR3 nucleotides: TGTGCCAGCAGCTTAGGGACTAGCGGCTACAATGAGCAGTTCTTC. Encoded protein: CASSLGTSGYNEQFF.

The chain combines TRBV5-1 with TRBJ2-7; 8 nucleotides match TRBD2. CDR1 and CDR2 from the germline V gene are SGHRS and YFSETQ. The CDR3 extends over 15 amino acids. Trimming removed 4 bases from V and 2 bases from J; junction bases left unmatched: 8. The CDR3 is CASSRREASPYEQYF. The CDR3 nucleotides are TGCGCCAGCAGCCGGCGGGAGGCGAGTCCCTACGAGCAGTACTTC.

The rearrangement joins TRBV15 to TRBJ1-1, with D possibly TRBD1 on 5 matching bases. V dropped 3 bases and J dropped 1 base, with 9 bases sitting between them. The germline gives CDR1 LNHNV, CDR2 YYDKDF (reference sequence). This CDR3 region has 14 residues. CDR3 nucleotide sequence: TGTGCCACCAGCAGGGGGGAACCGAACACTGAAGCTTTCTTT. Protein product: CATSRGEPNTEAFF.

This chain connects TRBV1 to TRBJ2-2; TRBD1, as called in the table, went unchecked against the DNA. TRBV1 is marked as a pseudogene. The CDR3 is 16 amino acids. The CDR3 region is CTSSQDHSTNTGELFF. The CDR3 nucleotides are TGCACCAGCAGCCAAGATCACAGCACGAACACCGGGGAGCTGTTTTTT.

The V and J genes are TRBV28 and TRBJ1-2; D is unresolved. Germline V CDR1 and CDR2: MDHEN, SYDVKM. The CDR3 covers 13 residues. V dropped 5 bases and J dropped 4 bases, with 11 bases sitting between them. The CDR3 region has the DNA TGTGCCAGCAGTCCCTTGATAGGCTATGGCTACACCTTC. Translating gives CASSPLIGYGYTF.

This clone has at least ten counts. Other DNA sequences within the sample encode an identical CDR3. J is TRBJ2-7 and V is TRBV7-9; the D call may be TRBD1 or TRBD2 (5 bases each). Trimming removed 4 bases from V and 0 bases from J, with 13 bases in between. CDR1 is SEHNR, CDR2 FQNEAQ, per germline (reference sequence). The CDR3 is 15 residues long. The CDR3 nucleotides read TGTGCCAGCAGCTCACCCGGGGCGTACTCCTACGAGCAGTACTTC. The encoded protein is CASSSPGAYSYEQYF.

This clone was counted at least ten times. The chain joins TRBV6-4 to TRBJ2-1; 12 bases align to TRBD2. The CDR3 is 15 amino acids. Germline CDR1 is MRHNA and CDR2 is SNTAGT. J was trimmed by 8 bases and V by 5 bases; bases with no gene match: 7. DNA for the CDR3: TGTGCCAGCAGTCCCGAGACTAGCGGGAGCGATGAGCAGTTCTTC. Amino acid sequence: CASSPETSGSDEQFF.

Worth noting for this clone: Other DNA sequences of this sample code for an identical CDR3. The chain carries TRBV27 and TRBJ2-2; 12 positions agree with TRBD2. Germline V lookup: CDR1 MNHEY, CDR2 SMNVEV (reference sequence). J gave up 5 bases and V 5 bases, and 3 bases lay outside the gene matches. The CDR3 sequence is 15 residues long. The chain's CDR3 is CASSPGTSGTGELFF. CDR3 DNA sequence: TGTGCCAGCAGTCCCGGGACTAGCGGGACCGGGGAGCTGTTTTTT.

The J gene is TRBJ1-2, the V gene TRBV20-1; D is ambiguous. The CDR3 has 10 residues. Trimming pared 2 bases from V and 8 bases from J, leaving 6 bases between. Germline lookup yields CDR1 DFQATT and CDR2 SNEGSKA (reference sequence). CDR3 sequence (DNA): TGCAGTGCTAGATACAGCGGCTACACCTTC. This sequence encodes CSARYSGYTF.